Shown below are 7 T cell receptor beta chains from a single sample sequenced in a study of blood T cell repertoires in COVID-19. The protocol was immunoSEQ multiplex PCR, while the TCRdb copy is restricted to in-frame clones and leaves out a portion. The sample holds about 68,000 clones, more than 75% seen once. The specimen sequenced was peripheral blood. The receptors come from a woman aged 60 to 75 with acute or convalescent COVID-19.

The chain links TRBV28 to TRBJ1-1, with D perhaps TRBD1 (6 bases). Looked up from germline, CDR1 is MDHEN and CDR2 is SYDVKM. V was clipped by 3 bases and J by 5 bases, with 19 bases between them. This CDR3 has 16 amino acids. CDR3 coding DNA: TGTGCCAGCAGTTTGAGGTGGCGGGGGGCAGGGACTGAAGCTTTCTTT. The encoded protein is CASSLRWRGAGTEAFF.

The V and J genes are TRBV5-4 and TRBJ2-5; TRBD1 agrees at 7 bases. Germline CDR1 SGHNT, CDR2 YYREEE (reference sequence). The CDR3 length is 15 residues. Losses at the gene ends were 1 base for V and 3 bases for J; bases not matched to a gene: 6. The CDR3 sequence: CASSLYHRGKETQYF. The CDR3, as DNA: TGTGCCAGCAGCTTGTACCACAGGGGCAAAGAGACCCAGTACTTC.

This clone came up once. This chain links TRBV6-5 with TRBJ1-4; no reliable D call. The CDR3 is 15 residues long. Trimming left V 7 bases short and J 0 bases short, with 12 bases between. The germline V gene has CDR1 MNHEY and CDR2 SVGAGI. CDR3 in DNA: TGTGCCAGCACCTCCGGGAGTGCAACTAATGAAAAACTGTTTTTT. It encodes CASTSGSATNEKLFF.

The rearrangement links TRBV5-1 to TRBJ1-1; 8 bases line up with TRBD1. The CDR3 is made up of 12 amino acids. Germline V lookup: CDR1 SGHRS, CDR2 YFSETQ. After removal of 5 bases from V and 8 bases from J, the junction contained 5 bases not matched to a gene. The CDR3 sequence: CASRLQGAEAFF. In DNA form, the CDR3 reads TGCGCCAGCAGACTTCAGGGGGCGGAAGCTTTCTTT.

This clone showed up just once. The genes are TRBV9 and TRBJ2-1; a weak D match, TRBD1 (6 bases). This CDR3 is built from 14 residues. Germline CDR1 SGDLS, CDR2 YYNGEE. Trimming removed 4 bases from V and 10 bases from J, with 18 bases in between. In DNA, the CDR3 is TGTGCCAGCAGCCTAATCGAACAGGGCGGGGAGCAGTTCTTC. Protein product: CASSLIEQGGEQFF.

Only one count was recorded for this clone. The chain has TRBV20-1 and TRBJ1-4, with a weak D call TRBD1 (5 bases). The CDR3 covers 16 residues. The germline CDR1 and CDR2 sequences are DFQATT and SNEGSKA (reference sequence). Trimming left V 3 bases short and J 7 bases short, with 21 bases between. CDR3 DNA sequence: TGCAGTGCTAGTACGGGGAGGCGGGGGGTGAGTGAAAAACTGTTTTTT. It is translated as CSASTGRRGVSEKLFF.

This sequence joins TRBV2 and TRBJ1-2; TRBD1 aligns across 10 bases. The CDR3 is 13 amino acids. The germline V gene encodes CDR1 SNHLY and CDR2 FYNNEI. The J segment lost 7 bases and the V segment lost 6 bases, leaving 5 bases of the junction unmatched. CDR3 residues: CASSGTGARGYTF. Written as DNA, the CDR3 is TGTGCCAGCAGCGGGACAGGGGCTCGTGGCTACACCTTC.